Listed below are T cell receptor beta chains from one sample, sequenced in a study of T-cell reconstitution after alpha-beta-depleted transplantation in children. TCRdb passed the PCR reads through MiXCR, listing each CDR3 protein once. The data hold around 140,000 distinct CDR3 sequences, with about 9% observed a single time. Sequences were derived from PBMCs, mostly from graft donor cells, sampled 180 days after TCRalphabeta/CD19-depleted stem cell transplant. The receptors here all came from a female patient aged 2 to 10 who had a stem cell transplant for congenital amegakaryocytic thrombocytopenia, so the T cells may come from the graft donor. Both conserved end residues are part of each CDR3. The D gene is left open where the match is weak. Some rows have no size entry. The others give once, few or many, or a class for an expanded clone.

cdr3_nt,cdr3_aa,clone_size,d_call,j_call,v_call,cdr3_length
TGTGCCAGCAGTAACAGGGGGCGGGTCGGGGAGCTGTTTTTT,CASSNRGRVGELFF,-,TRBD1,TRBJ2-2,TRBV6-5,14
TGCAGCGGGGAAGGGCTCCTCACAGATACGCAGTATTTT,CSGEGLLTDTQYF,many,-,TRBJ2-3,TRBV29-1,13
TGCAGTGCTCCTAGACTAGCATCCACAGATACGCAGTATTTT,CSAPRLASTDTQYF,many,TRBD2,TRBJ2-3,TRBV20-1,14
TGCAGTGCTAGAGATTTCGCCCCAACTCAGTGGACCACAGATACGCAGTATTTT,CSARDFAPTQWTTDTQYF,many,-,TRBJ2-3,TRBV20-1,18
TGTGCCAGCAGCGCAAGCCGGGACAGCAGCACAGATACGCAGTATTTT,CASSASRDSSTDTQYF,many,TRBD1,TRBJ2-3,TRBV7-2,16
TGTGCCAGCAGTTACGCCCTAAGGGGGCCCTACGAGCAGTACTTC,CASSYALRGPYEQYF,few,TRBD1,TRBJ2-7,TRBV6-5,15
TGTGCCAACCGCCAGGGGGAGGGCTACGAGCAGTACTTC,CANRQGEGYEQYF,many,-,TRBJ2-7,TRBV10-3,13
TGCGCCAGCAGCTTGGCCGGACCGGGTACGCAGTATTTT,CASSLAGPGTQYF,-,-,TRBJ2-3,TRBV5-1,13
TGCGCCAGCAGACCCCGGGACAGGGCGGAAGCTTTCTTT,CASRPRDRAEAFF,many,TRBD1,TRBJ1-1,TRBV5-1,13
TGCAGCGGGTCGGACAGTGACACCGGGGAGCTGTTTTTT,CSGSDSDTGELFF,many,-,TRBJ2-2,TRBV29-1,13
TGCGCCAGCAGCTCAATAGATGAGCAGTACTTC,CASSSIDEQYF,few,-,TRBJ2-7,TRBV5-1,11